This T cell receptor beta chain stems from a study of shared clonotypes between healthy human individuals. Study information: CD4 naive and CD4 memory each took three plates per donor, while CD8 naive took two and CD8 memory one.

Assay: immunoSEQ multiplex PCR; the TCRdb copy retains only in-frame clones and omits some. The sample has over a million clones, about 75% seen once. This clone was seen just once. The sample was memory CD4+ T cells sorted from blood. As to subset: CD45RA-negative fraction. This TCR was recovered from a young man in good health.

CDR3 residues: CASSQGGQGDGYTF. In nucleotides, the CDR3 is TGTGCCAGCAGCCAAGGGGGTCAGGGGGATGGCTACACCTTC. V usage is TRBV4-2 and J usage is TRBJ1-2, with 7 bases fitting TRBD1. The CDR3 is 14 residues long. The trim removed 1 base at V and 6 bases at J, leaving 5 bases unmatched. From germline, CDR1 is LGHNA and CDR2 YNFKEQ.